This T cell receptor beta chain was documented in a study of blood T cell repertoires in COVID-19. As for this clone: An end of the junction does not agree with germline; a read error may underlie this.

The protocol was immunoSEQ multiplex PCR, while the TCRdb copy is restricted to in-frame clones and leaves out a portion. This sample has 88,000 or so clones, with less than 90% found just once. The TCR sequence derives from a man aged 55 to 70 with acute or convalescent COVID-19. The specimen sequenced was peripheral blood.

In DNA, the CDR3 is TGTGCCAGCAGAAACAGGGGGATAGGGTTT. Residues: CASRNRGIGF. The V call is TRBV11-2, the J call TRBJ1-3, with 8 bases identical to TRBD1. The CDR3 extends over 10 amino acids. CDR1 and CDR2 (germline): SGHAT, FQNNGV.